The sequence of this TCR beta chain was determined in a study of shared clonotypes between healthy human individuals. Study as a whole: The study used three CD4 naive, three CD4 memory, two CD8 naive and one CD8 memory plate per donor.

From CD4+ cells came CD45RA+ naive and CD45RA-negative memory subsets. Comment on this clone: Its antigen is undetermined. This CDR3 is also generated by other DNA sequences in the sample.

Study-wide findings and caveats: Generally, naive subsets came out with larger estimated richness than memory subsets.

Evenly divided among several immunoSEQ plates was the genomic DNA of each subset. Some clones are missing from TCRdb's copy, which holds only in-frame ones; the method was immunoSEQ multiplex PCR. The sample consists of some 2,500,000 clones, around 92% of them appearing once. CDR1 is SGHDT and CDR2 is YYEEEE in the germline V gene. The CDR3 has 13 residues. The junction had 3 bases not matched to a gene; V was cut back by 3 bases and J by 7 bases. The sequencing sample was made of naive CD4+ T cells from PBMCs. Subset indicated: CD45RA+ positively selected. This rearrangement joins TRBV5-6 to TRBJ1-5; 8 nucleotides align to TRBD1. This clonotype originated in a man younger than 30 in good health. Some clones in this sample may be carry-over from other donors' samples. CDR3 in amino acids: CASSSGGGQPQHF. CDR3 bases: TGTGCCAGCAGCTCAGGGGGCGGCCAGCCCCAGCATTTT. The full variable domain, rest sourced from reference TRBV5-6 and TRBJ1-5, is DAGVTQSPTHLIKTRGQQVTLRCSPKSGHDTVSWYQQALGQGPQFIFQYYEEEERQRGNFPDRFSGHQFPNYSSELNVNALLLGDSALYLCASSSGGGQPQHFGDGTRLSIL.